This is a list of T cell receptor beta chains from one sample in a study of metastatic and nonmetastatic thyroid tumors. TCRdb reanalyzed the PCR reads with MiXCR. Found here are over 30,000 clones, 18% of them singletons; the top ten hold approximately 14%. The sample taken for sequencing was tumor tissue. The receptors here all came from a female donor with papillary thyroid cancer or a benign thyroid nodule (not recorded which). Some clones in this sample may be carry-over from other donors' samples. The CDR3 runs from the conserved cysteine through the conserved F or W. The D gene is left open where the match is weak. For some rows the clone size is stated as once, few or many, or as a class when expanded; others skip it.

TRBV20-1	-	many	TRBJ2-7	TGCAGTGCTAGAGAGGGGGTTTGGAATTGGGGATCGGACGAGCAGTACTTC	CSAREGVWNWGSDEQYF
TRBV6-1	-	many	TRBJ2-1	TGTGCCAGCAGCCTAGCGCCACGAGGTGAGCAGTTCTTC	CASSLAPRGEQFF
TRBV6-1	TRBD1	many	TRBJ1-4	TGTGCCAGCAGTGAACAACCGACAGGGAATGAAAAACTGTTTTTT	CASSEQPTGNEKLFF
TRBV28	-	many	TRBJ2-5	TGTGCCAGCAGCCCACTGAGGGAGACCCAGTACTTC	CASSPLRETQYF
TRBV12-5	-	many	TRBJ2-1	TGTGCTAGTGGTAACTCCTACAATGAGCAGTTCTTC	CASGNSYNEQFF
TRBV10-3	-	few	TRBJ1-2	TGTGCCATCAGCGATCCGGGACATGTAGCCTATGGCTACACCTTC	CAISDPGHVAYGYTF
TRBV28	-	many	TRBJ1-2	TGTGCCAGCAGCCGGACTGGTCCCTATGGCTACACCTTC	CASSRTGPYGYTF
TRBV4-3	-	many	TRBJ2-5	TGCGCCAGCAGCCTCTATACCGGGGAGACTCCGAGGACCCAGTACTTC	CASSLYTGETPRTQYF
TRBV19	TRBD1	many	TRBJ1-2	TGTGCCAGTAGTTACGGACAGGGAGATGGCTACACCTTC	CASSYGQGDGYTF
TRBV27	-	many	TRBJ1-2	TGTGCCAGCAGTTTGGGGCAGGGCACCTTCTATGGCTACACCTTC	CASSLGQGTFYGYTF
TRBV11-2	TRBD2	-	TRBJ2-7	TGTGCCAGCAGCATCGCCGGGGGGGAGAAATACGAGCAGTACTTC	CASSIAGGEKYEQYF
TRBV9	-	-	TRBJ1-1	TGTGCCAGCAGCGTAGGGGCTGGGAATGAAGCTTTCTTT	CASSVGAGNEAFF
TRBV14	-	many	TRBJ2-5	TGTGCCAGCAGCCAAGATCGGGGACTTACCCAAGAGACCCAGTACTTC	CASSQDRGLTQETQYF
TRBV10-3	TRBD2	many	TRBJ2-7	TGTGCCATCAGTGAAGCGGGAAAGTACGAGCAGTACTTC	CAISEAGKYEQYF
TRBV6-1	TRBD2	many	TRBJ2-1	TGTGCCAGCAGTGAATGGGCTAGCGGATACAATGAGCAGTTCTTC	CASSEWASGYNEQFF
TRBV7-2	-	many	TRBJ2-1	TGTGCCAGCAGCTTAGCGGCGAGCTCCTACAATGAGCAGTTCTTC	CASSLAASSYNEQFF
TRBV5-6	-	few	TRBJ1-1	TGTGCCAGCAGCTTGGCCTCGGTTTTGGAGGGTTCAACTGAAGCTTTCTTT	CASSLASVLEGSTEAFF
TRBV6-1	-	medium-sized	TRBJ2-1	TGTGCCAGCAGTATTTGGGGTAGCTCCTACAATGAGCAGTTCTTC	CASSIWGSSYNEQFF
TRBV20-1	TRBD2	many	TRBJ2-1	TGCAGTGGTCGCCGGACTAGCGGGATTGGGGAGCAGTTCTTC	CSGRRTSGIGEQFF
TRBV20-1	-	many	TRBJ2-5	TGCAGTGCTAGACAGCCCAGGGGAGGAGGAGAGACCCAGTACTTC	CSARQPRGGGETQYF
TRBV6-1	-	many	TRBJ2-7	TGTGCCAGCAGTGACCCGGGAATCTACGAGCAGTACTTC	CASSDPGIYEQYF
TRBV5-1	-	many	TRBJ2-1	TGCGCCAGCAGCTTGGAGGGCGACTACAATGAGCAGTTCTTC	CASSLEGDYNEQFF
TRBV11-2	-	-	TRBJ1-2	TGTGCCAGTATTCACGCCGGGGCCTATGGCTACACCTTC	CASIHAGAYGYTF
TRBV27	-	few	TRBJ2-7	TGTGCCAGCAGTTTACTTCCGCGGCCCGAACACACCTACGAGCAGTACTTC	CASSLLPRPEHTYEQYF
TRBV27	-	-	TRBJ2-7	TGTGCCAGCAGTTTATTTCCACAGAGCCTCTACGAGCAGTACTTC	CASSLFPQSLYEQYF
TRBV12-3/TRBV12-4	-	many	TRBJ1-3	TGTGCCAGCAGTCCTACAGGGCTGCGAAACACCATATATTTT	CASSPTGLRNTIYF
TRBV24-1	TRBD2	many	TRBJ2-7	TGTGCCACCAGTGACCCTGGGAGCGGGAACGAGCAGTACTTC	CATSDPGSGNEQYF
TRBV4-2	-	few	TRBJ1-2	TGTGCCAGCAGCCAAGAATGGAGAAATGGCTACACCTTC	CASSQEWRNGYTF
TRBV4-2	TRBD1	many	TRBJ1-4	TGTGCCAGCAGCCAAGGGGACAGGGGGCCAATTGAAAAACTGTTTTTT	CASSQGDRGPIEKLFF
TRBV12-5	-	many	TRBJ1-2	TGTGCTAGTGGAAAGACAGGCCGAGAGGGCTACACCTTC	CASGKTGREGYTF
TRBV28	TRBD2	many	TRBJ2-7	TGTGCCAGCAGTTCGAAGCGGGAGTGGACCTACGAGCAGTACTTC	CASSSKREWTYEQYF
TRBV6-1	-	many	TRBJ1-2	TGTGCCAGCATTGGGGTTCTCCTCGGTGGCTACACCTTC	CASIGVLLGGYTF
TRBV29-1	-	-	TRBJ2-2	TGCAGCTCCGAACACGGGGAGCTGTTTTTT	CSSEHGELFF
TRBV5-1	TRBD1	many	TRBJ1-2	TGCGCCAGCAGCCCTTATTCGGACAGGGGGGACTATGGCTACACCTTC	CASSPYSDRGDYGYTF
TRBV2	TRBD2	once	TRBJ2-5	TGTACCAGCAGTGAGGGACTATCGGGAGTCCTGATACAAGAGACCCAGTACTTC	CTSSEGLSGVLIQETQYF
TRBV7-8	-	many	TRBJ2-5	TGTGCCAGCAGCTTTTTCGGCAGACAAGAGACCCAGTACTTC	CASSFFGRQETQYF
TRBV27	-	many	TRBJ1-1	TGTGCCAGCAGTTATAACGGAGTGAACACTGAAGCTTTCTTT	CASSYNGVNTEAFF
TRBV3-1	-	many	TRBJ2-7	TGTGCCAGCAGCCAGGAGGAGGGCGTTCCCCACGAGCAGTACTTC	CASSQEEGVPHEQYF
TRBV7-9	-	many	TRBJ2-5	TGTGCCAGCAGCTCAACTAGTTCGGAGACCCAGTACTTC	CASSSTSSETQYF
TRBV6-1	TRBD1	many	TRBJ2-7	TGTGCCGGCCGTGGGACAGGGGGCGGAGTTGTACAAGGAGGAGACAGGCAGTACTTC	CAGRGTGGGVVQGGDRQYF
TRBV7-9	TRBD1	-	TRBJ1-2	TGTGCCAGCAGCCTAGGGACAGGTGACAATGGCTACACCTTC	CASSLGTGDNGYTF
TRBV20-1	-	few	TRBJ1-1	TGCAGTGCTAGAGAGCCCCCAGTTGAAGCTTTCTTT	CSAREPPVEAFF
TRBV5-1	-	many	TRBJ2-3	TGCGCCAGCAGCTTGGGTGGGCGGGTCGGCACAGATACGCAGTATTTT	CASSLGGRVGTDTQYF
TRBV6-1	-	many	TRBJ1-5	TGTGCCAGCAGTCCACGACAGTATCAGCCCCAGCATTTT	CASSPRQYQPQHF